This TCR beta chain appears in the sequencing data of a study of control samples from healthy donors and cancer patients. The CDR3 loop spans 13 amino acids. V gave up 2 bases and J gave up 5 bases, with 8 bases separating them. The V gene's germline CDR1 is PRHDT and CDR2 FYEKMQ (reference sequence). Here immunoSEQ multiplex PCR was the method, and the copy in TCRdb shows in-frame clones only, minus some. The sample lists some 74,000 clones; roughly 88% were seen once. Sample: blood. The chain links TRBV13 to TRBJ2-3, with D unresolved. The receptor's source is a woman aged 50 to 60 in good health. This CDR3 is CASSLPSQDTQYF. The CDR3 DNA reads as TGTGCCAGCAGCTTACCGAGTCAAGATACGCAGTATTTT.